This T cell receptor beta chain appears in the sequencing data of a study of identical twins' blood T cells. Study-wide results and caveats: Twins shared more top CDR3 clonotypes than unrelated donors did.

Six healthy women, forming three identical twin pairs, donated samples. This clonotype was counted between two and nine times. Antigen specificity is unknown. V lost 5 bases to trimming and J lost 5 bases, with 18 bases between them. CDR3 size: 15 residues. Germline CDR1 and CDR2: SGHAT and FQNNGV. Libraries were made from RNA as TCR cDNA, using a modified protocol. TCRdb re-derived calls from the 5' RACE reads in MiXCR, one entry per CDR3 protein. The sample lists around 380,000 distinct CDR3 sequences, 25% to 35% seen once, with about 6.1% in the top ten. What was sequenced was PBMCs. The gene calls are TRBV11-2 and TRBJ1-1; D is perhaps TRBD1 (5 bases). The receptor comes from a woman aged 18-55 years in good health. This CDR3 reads CASSASDWGGTEAFF. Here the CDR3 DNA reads TGTGCCAGCAGCGCTTCAGACTGGGGGGGGACTGAAGCTTTCTTT.